Below, 27 T cell receptor beta chains from the same sample are listed, as sequenced in a study of T-cell memory formation after mild COVID-19 listed by TCRdb under 2021. Libraries were built with 5' RACE. Data came from an Illumina NovaSeq 6000. TCRdb reprocessing: public reads trimmed at Q25 with fastp, clones called with MiXCR, in-frame beta chains kept. For every CDR3 protein sequence, its rows merge into one entry that carries the most common genes and DNA. The sample data list about 130,000 distinct CDR3 sequences, and roughly 6% of these were observed just once. Together, the top ten hold around 2% of the sample. Sequenced: PBMCs or a T cell subset sorted from them (not recorded which). The receptors come from an adult woman who had mild COVID-19 (a few samples of this study predate the infection). The sample titles of this study are shuffled in the database, so cell type and time point are left out; the donor was told from shared clones.

In this sample, this clonotype turned up a few times. The chain has TRBV7-2 and TRBJ2-1, with TRBD2 identical over 10 bases. V lost 5 bases and J lost 6; bases outside the gene matches: 7. There are 15 residues in the CDR3. CDR1 and CDR2 (germline): SGHTA, FQGNSA. The CDR3 nucleotides read TGTGCCAGCAGCGACTACGGACTAGCGGCCAATGAGCAGTTCTTC. Protein sequence: CASSDYGLAANEQFF.

The J gene is TRBJ1-3, the V gene TRBV29-1; 9 bases are a match to TRBD1. This CDR3 contains 14 residues. V was clipped by 6 bases and J by 4 bases; unmatched bases: 7. Germline V gives CDR1 SQVTM, CDR2 ANQGSEA. In DNA, the CDR3 is TGCAGCGTAGCGACAGGGGGGTCGGGAAACACCATATATTTT. It translates to CSVATGGSGNTIYF.

This clonotype was counted a few times. The chain couples TRBV11-3 to TRBJ2-5; 7 nucleotides agree with TRBD2. With 3 bases clipped from V and 2 bases from J, the junction kept 9 bases outside the gene matches. Germline V lookup: CDR1 SGHNT, CDR2 YENEEA. The CDR3 covers 16 residues. The CDR3 reads CASSFGRAGVQETQYF. The DNA for the CDR3 is TGTGCCAGCAGCTTTGGAAGGGCGGGAGTTCAAGAGACCCAGTACTTC.

The table lists this clonotype with many counts. Germline is not matched at one junction end, which may reflect a read error. V is TRBV7-2 and J is TRBJ2-1, with D perhaps TRBD2 (5 bases). The CDR3 has 14 amino acids. Germline V gives CDR1 SGHTA, CDR2 FQGNSA. The CDR3, as DNA: TGTGCCAGCAGTGCGGACTCTCCCTACGATGAGCAGTTCTTC. Amino acid sequence: CASSADSPYDEQFF.

In this sample, this clonotype turned up a few times. This chain links TRBV5-1 with TRBJ1-6; D gene uncertain. Trimming took 0 bases from V and 9 from J, leaving 13 bases between them. The CDR3 has 15 amino acids. Germline V lookup: CDR1 SGHRS, CDR2 YFSETQ. The CDR3 nucleotides read TGCGCCAGCAGCTTGGTTTCGGCCGGCCGTTCACCCCTCCACTTT. Translation gives CASSLVSAGRSPLHF.

This clonotype was recorded a few times. The chain is built from TRBV7-9 and TRBJ2-2; 8 positions match TRBD1. Unmatched junction bases numbered 3, after V lost 4 bases and J lost 5 bases. From germline, CDR1 is SEHNR and CDR2 FQNEAQ (reference sequence). This CDR3 has 14 amino acids. Here the CDR3 reads CASSWRTGTGELFF. The DNA for the CDR3 is TGTGCCAGCAGCTGGAGGACAGGGACCGGGGAGCTGTTTTTT.

This sequence joins TRBV27 and TRBJ2-7; D is possibly TRBD1 (7 bases). The CDR3 is 14 residues long. CDR1 and CDR2 (germline): MNHEY, SMNVEV (reference sequence). The ends were cut back, 5 bases at V and 6 bases at J, with 17 bases in the middle. CDR3: CASSARRGESEQYF. CDR3 DNA sequence: TGTGCCAGCAGTGCTCGCAGGGGGGAAAGCGAGCAGTACTTC.

This clonotype was found many times. The rearrangement links TRBV20-1 to TRBJ2-1; D uncertain. The germline CDR1 and CDR2 sequences are DFQATT and SNEGSKA (reference sequence). The V and J ends lost 5 bases and 7 bases respectively, with 18 bases between them. The CDR3 consists of 14 residues. CDR3 coding DNA: TGCAGTGCTCTAAGACAATCCGGGTGGAATGAGCAGTTCTTC. Amino acids: CSALRQSGWNEQFF.

This clonotype has just a few counts. Sequence at one end of the junction differs from germline and may be a read error. The gene calls are TRBV6-1 and TRBJ2-7; TRBD2 is a possible D gene (5 bases). The CDR3 consists of 12 residues. Germline V CDR1 and CDR2: MNHNS, SASEGT. In DNA, the CDR3 is TGTGCCAGCAGTGAAGGGAGGAAGGTTGGGAACTTC. Protein product: CASSEGRKVGNF.

This clonotype was detected ten times or more. This sequence joins TRBV18 and TRBJ1-6; D ambiguous. Germline values: CDR1 KGHSH, CDR2 LQKENI. V lost 2 bases, J lost 7 bases, and 9 bases lay in between. CDR3 length: 14 amino acids. DNA for the CDR3: TGTGCCAGCTCACCAGCCGGGTCCAATTCACCCCTCCACTTT. Its protein product is CASSPAGSNSPLHF.

V gene TRBV3-1 combines with J gene TRBJ2-7; TRBD1 matches at 7 bases. V trimming: 4 bases; J trimming: 6 bases; junction bases outside the gene matches: 12. CDR1 and CDR2 (germline): LGHDT, YNNKEL (reference sequence). This CDR3 spans 15 amino acids. This CDR3 is CASSPPTGTSGEQYF. CDR3 nucleotides: TGTGCCAGCAGCCCCCCGACAGGGACCTCTGGCGAGCAGTACTTC.

The sample holds many counts of this clonotype. The rearrangement joins TRBV5-1 to TRBJ2-7; 8 bases map to TRBD1. Germline trimming cut 3 bases from V and 5 bases from J; bases unmatched to any gene: 7. CDR1 and CDR2 (germline): SGHRS, YFSETQ. There are 14 residues in the CDR3. In DNA form, the CDR3 reads TGCGCCAGCAGCTCAGTGGGACAGGAACACGAGCAGTACTTC. Its translation: CASSSVGQEHEQYF.

At least ten counts were recorded for this clonotype. The chain combines TRBV10-3 with TRBJ2-5, with D perhaps matching TRBD1 (6 bases). The V gene lost 3 bases and the J gene lost 4 bases, with 12 bases spanning the gap. Looked up from germline, CDR1 is ENHRY and CDR2 is SYGVKD. The CDR3 is 14 amino acids. The CDR3 is CAISDGTRVETQYF. CDR3 coding DNA: TGTGCCATCAGTGACGGGACAAGGGTAGAGACCCAGTACTTC.

V usage is TRBV6-6 and J usage is TRBJ1-4; D gene ambiguous. From germline, CDR1 is MNHNY and CDR2 SVGAGI (reference sequence). The CDR3 sequence is 15 residues long. The V end was cut by 0 bases, the J end by 6 bases, with 11 bases between. This CDR3 is CASSYSGSGYEKLFF. CDR3 DNA sequence: TGTGCCAGCAGTTACTCGGGGAGCGGGTATGAAAAACTGTTTTTT.

This clonotype was seen many times. This chain connects TRBV5-1 to TRBJ2-2; D may be TRBD2 (6 bases). CDR3 length: 18 amino acids. Trimming cost V 4 bases and J 0 bases, with 19 bases left between them. Per germline, CDR1 SGHRS and CDR2 YFSETQ. The CDR3 protein is CASSLDWTGRPNTGELFF. CDR3 nucleotides: TGCGCCAGCAGCCTAGACTGGACCGGGAGACCGAACACCGGGGAGCTGTTTTTT.

This clonotype was seen only a few times. The V gene is TRBV5-1, the J gene TRBJ2-6; possible D gene TRBD1, 5 bases. The V end was cut by 4 bases, the J end by 0 bases, with 11 bases between. The CDR3 runs to 16 residues. CDR1 is SGHRS and CDR2 is YFSETQ in the germline V gene. In DNA form, the CDR3 reads TGCGCCAGCAGCGAAGAAGGGGTCTCTGGGGCCAACGTCCTGACTTTC. It specifies CASSEEGVSGANVLTF.

The rearrangement uses TRBV12-3 or TRBV12-4 and TRBJ1-1, with a tentative D call TRBD1 (5 bases). V lost 3 bases and J 4 bases, leaving 9 bases between the germline ends. This CDR3 contains 13 residues. The CDR3 DNA follows: TGTGCCAGCAGTTTCAGGGTGGCCACTGAAGCTTTCTTT. This sequence encodes CASSFRVATEAFF.

The J gene is TRBJ2-1, the V gene TRBV4-2; 12 bases are a match to TRBD2. The J segment lost 3 bases and the V segment lost 8 bases, leaving 8 bases of the junction unmatched. The CDR3 runs 16 residues. Germline V gives CDR1 LGHNA, CDR2 YNFKEQ. The CDR3 DNA reads TGTGCCAGCGCGCCTAGCGGGAGGGCGGGCTACAATGAGCAGTTCTTC. Translation gives CASAPSGRAGYNEQFF.

The rearrangement joins TRBV19 to TRBJ2-2, with 7 bases identical to TRBD1. Germline CDR1 is LNHDA and CDR2 is SQIVND (reference sequence). Trimming cost V 9 bases and J 5 bases; bases outside gene matches: 12. The CDR3 is 15 residues long. This chain's CDR3 is CASGRQGVGTGELFF. Here the CDR3 DNA reads TGTGCCAGCGGTCGGCAGGGGGTAGGGACCGGGGAGCTGTTTTTT. Filled out from reference TRBV19 and TRBJ2-2, the complete variable domain reads DGGITQSPKYLFRKEGQNVTLSCEQNLNHDAMYWYRQDPGQGLRLIYYSQIVNDFQKGDIAEGYSVSREKKESFPLTVTSAQKNPTAFYLCASGRQGVGTGELFFGEGSRLTVL.

This clonotype was counted only a few times. The rearrangement joins TRBV5-1 to TRBJ2-1; 12 positions match TRBD1. CDR1 is SGHRS, CDR2 YFSETQ, per germline. The junction had 13 bases not matched to a gene; V was cut back by 3 bases and J by 9 bases. The CDR3 has 17 residues. The CDR3 reads CASSYRTGQGAYGEQFF. CDR3 DNA sequence: TGCGCCAGCAGCTATAGGACGGGACAGGGGGCTTATGGTGAGCAGTTCTTC.

This clonotype was seen at least ten times. The rearrangement links TRBV5-1 to TRBJ1-6; maybe TRBD1 (6 bases). Looked up from germline, CDR1 is SGHRS and CDR2 is YFSETQ. The CDR3 consists of 14 residues. The V gene lost 0 bases and the J gene lost 7 bases, with 8 bases spanning the gap. The CDR3 reads CASSLDRVNSPLHF. The CDR3 DNA follows: TGCGCCAGCAGCTTGGACAGGGTGAATTCACCCCTCCACTTT.

This clonotype was detected a few times. This chain connects TRBV2 to TRBJ1-2, with unresolved D. Germline V lookup: CDR1 SNHLY, CDR2 FYNNEI. The CDR3 totals 13 residues. Trimming left V 3 bases short and J 4 bases short, with 9 bases between. The CDR3 reads CASSETTIYGYTF. The CDR3 DNA reads as TGTGCCAGCAGTGAGACTACAATCTATGGCTACACCTTC.

This clonotype was counted a few times. This chain connects TRBV7-9 to TRBJ1-2, with TRBD1 matching over 7 bases. The V gene end was trimmed by 4 bases and the J gene end by 5 bases; junction bases not matched to a gene: 19. The CDR3 sequence is 18 residues long. Per the germline V gene, CDR1 is SEHNR and CDR2 is FQNEAQ (reference sequence). CDR3 amino acids: CASSSHLGTEKRAYGYTF. The CDR3 bases are TGTGCCAGCAGCTCACACCTCGGGACAGAGAAGAGGGCGTATGGCTACACCTTC.

DNA of the CDR3: TGCAGTGCTAAAGCAGGGAAGGTTAATGAAAAACTGTTTTTT. Protein sequence: CSAKAGKVNEKLFF. The chain joins TRBV20-1 to TRBJ1-4; D possibly corresponds to TRBD1 (5 bases). The V end lost 4 bases, the J end lost 4 bases, and 13 bases lay between the germline ends. From germline, CDR1 is DFQATT and CDR2 SNEGSKA (reference sequence). The CDR3 runs 14 residues.

This clonotype has a count of ten or more. This chain connects TRBV10-3 to TRBJ2-7, with 7 positions matching TRBD2. CDR1 and CDR2 (germline): ENHRY, SYGVKD. The CDR3 is 15 residues long. J gave up 5 bases and V 8 bases, and 15 bases lay outside the gene matches. The DNA of the CDR3 is TGTGCCATCGGGTCTGGCGGGAGCACGGGCAACGAGCAGTACTTC. Translating gives CAIGSGGSTGNEQYF.

This clonotype has more than one count but fewer than ten. The CDR3 DNA reads as TGTGCCAGCAGTTTAGGTGGGAACGGCTATGGCTACACCTTC. It specifies CASSLGGNGYGYTF. The V call is TRBV12-3 or TRBV12-4, the J call TRBJ1-2; no clear D. This CDR3 has 14 amino acids. Deletions cut 1 base from V and 4 bases from J, with 10 bases between.

The V gene is TRBV7-3, the J gene TRBJ2-7; no firm D call. Looked up from germline, CDR1 is SGHTA and CDR2 is FQGTGA. Trimming cost V 0 bases and J 5 bases, with 11 bases left between them. The CDR3 contains 14 residues. As DNA, the CDR3 is TGTGCCAGCAGCTTAACAGCGACTCTCGACGAGCAGTACTTC. Its translation: CASSLTATLDEQYF. Variable domain in full (rest from reference TRBV7-3 and TRBJ2-7): GAGVSQTPSNKVTEKGKYVELRCDPISGHTALYWYRQSLGQGPEFLIYFQGTGAADDSGLPNDRFFAVRPEGSVSTLKIQRTERGDSAVYLCASSLTATLDEQYFGPGTRLTVT.